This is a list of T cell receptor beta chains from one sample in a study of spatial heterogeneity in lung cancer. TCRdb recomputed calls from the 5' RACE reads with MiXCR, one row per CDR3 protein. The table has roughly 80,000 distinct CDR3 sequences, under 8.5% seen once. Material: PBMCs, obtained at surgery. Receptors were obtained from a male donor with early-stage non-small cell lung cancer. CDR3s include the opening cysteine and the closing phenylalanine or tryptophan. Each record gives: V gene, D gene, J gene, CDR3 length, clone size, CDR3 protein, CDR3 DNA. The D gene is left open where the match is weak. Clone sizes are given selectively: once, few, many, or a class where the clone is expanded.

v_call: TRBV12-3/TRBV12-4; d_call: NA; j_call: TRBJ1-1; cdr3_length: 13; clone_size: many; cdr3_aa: CASSLQGTTEAFF; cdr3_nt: TGTGCCAGCAGTTTACAGGGGACCACTGAAGCTTTCTTT
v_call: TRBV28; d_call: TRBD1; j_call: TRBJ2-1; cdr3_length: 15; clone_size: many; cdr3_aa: CASSFDRGVVYEQFF; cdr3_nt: TGTGCCAGCAGTTTTGACAGGGGAGTTGTATATGAGCAGTTCTTC
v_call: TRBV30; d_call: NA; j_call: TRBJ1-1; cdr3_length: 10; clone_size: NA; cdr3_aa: CAWPPTEHFF; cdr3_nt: TGTGCCTGGCCACCTACAGAACATTTCTTT
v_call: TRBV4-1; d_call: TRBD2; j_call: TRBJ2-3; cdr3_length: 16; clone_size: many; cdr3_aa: CASSQQLAGGADTQYF; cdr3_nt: TGCGCCAGCAGCCAACAGCTAGCGGGAGGGGCAGATACGCAGTATTTT
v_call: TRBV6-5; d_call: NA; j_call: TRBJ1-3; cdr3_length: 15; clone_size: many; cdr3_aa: CASSYRPGDGNTIYF; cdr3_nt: TGTGCCAGCAGTTACCGGCCAGGGGATGGAAACACCATATATTTT
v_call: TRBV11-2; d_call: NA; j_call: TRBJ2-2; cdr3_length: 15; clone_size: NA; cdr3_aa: CASSLVPQNTGELFF; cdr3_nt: TGTGCCAGCAGCTTGGTCCCCCAGAACACCGGGGAGCTGTTTTTT
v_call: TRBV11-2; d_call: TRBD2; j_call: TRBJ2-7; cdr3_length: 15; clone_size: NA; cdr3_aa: CASSPMGLAGDEQYF; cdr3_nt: TGTGCCAGCAGCCCGATGGGACTAGCGGGAGACGAGCAGTACTTC
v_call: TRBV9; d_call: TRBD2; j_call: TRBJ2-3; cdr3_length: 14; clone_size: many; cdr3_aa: CASSGWREADTQYF; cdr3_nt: TGTGCCAGCAGTGGCTGGCGGGAGGCAGATACGCAGTATTTT
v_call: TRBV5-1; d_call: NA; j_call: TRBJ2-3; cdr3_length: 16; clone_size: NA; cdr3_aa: CASSFGSSPGTDTQYF; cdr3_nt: TGCGCCAGCAGCTTTGGGTCAAGCCCCGGGACAGATACGCAGTATTTT
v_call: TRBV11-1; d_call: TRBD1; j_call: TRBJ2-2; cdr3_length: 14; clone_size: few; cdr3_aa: CASSPDRVTGELFF; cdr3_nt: TGTGCCAGCAGCCCGGACAGGGTCACCGGGGAGCTGTTTTTT